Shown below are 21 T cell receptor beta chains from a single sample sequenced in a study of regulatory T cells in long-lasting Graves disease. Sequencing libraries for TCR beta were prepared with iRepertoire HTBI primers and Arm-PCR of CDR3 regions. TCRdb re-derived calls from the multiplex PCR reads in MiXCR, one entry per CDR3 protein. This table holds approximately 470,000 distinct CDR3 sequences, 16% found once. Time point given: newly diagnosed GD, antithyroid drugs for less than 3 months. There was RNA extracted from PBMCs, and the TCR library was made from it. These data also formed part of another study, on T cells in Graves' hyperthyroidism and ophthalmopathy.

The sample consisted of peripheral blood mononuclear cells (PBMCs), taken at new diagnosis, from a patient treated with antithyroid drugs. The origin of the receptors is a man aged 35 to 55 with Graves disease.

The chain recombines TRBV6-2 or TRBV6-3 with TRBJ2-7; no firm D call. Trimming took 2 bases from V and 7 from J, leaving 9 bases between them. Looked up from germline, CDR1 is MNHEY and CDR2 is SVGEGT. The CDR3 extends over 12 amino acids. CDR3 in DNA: TGTGCCAGCAGTTACAGGGTTCGGGAGCAGTACTTC. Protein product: CASSYRVREQYF.

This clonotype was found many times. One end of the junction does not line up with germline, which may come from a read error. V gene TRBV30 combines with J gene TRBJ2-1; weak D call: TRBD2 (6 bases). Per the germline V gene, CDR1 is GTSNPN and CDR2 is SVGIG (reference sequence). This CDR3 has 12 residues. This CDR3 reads CAWSPGGSFSLF. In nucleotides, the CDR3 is TGTGCCTGGAGCCCTGGGGGGAGTTTCTCGCTCTTC.

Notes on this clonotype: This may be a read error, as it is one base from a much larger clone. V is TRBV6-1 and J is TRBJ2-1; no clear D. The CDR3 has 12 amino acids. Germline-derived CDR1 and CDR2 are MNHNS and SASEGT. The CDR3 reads CASSEWYNEQSF. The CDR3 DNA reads TGTGCCAGCAGTGAGTGGTACAATGAGCAGTCCTTC.

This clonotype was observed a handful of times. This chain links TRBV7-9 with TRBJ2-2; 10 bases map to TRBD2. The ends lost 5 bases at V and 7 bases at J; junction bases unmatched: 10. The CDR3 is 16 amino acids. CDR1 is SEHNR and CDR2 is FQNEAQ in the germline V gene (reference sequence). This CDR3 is CASSPPSGRSGGELFF. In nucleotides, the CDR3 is TGTGCCAGCAGCCCCCCTAGCGGGAGATCGGGCGGGGAGCTGTTTTTT. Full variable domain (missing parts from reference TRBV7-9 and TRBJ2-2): DTGVSQNPRHKITKRGQNVTFRCDPISEHNRLYWYRQTLGQGPEFLTYFQNEAQLEKSRLLSDRFSAERPKGSFSTLEIQRTEQGDSAMYLCASSPPSGRSGGELFFGEGSRLTVL.

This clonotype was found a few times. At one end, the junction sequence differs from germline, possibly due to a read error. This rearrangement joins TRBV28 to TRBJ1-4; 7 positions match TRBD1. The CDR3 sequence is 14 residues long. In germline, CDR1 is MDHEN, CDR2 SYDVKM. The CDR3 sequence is CASSLSGQKEKLFF. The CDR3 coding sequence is TGTGCCAGCAGCTTATCGGGACAGAAGGAAAAACTGTTTTTT.

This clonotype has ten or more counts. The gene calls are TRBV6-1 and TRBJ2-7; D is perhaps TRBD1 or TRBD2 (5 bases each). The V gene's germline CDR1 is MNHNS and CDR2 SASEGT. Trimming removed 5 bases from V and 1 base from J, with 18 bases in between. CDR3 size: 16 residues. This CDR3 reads CASSRPGARGSYEQYF. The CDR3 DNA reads TGTGCCAGCAGTCGACCCGGGGCTCGTGGATCCTACGAGCAGTACTTC.

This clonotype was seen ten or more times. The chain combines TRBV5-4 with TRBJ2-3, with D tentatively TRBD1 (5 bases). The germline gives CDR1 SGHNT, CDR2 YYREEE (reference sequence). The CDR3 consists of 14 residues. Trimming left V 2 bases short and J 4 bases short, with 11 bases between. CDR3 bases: TGTGCCAGCAGCTTACCCACAGGCTCAGATACGCAGTATTTT. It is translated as CASSLPTGSDTQYF.

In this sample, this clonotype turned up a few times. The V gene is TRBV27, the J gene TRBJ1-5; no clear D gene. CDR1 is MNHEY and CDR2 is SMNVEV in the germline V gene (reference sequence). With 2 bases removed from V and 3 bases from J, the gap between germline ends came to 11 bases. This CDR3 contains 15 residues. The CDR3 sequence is CASSLKPSFNQPQHF. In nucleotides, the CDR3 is TGTGCCAGCAGTTTAAAGCCTTCCTTCAATCAGCCCCAGCATTTT.

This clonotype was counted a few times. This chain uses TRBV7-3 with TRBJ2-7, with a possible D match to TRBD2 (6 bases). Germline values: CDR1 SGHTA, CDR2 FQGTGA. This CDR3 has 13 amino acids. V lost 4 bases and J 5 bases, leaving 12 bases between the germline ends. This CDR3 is CASSSAGLHEQYF. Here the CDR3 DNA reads TGTGCCAGCAGCTCCGCGGGGCTCCACGAGCAGTACTTC.

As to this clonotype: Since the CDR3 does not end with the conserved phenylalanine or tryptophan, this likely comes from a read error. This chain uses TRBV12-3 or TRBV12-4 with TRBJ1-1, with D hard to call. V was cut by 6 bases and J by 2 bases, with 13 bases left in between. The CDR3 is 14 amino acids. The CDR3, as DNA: TGTGCCAGCAGCCAATCCGGGTTAAACACTGAAGCTTTCTCT. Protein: CASSQSGLNTEAFS.

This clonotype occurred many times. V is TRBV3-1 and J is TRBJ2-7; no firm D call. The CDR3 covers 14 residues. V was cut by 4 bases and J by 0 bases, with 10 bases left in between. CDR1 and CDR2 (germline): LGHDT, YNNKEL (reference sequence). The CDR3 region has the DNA TGTGCCAGCAGCCGGGAATTGAGCTCCTACGAGCAGTACTTC. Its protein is CASSRELSSYEQYF.

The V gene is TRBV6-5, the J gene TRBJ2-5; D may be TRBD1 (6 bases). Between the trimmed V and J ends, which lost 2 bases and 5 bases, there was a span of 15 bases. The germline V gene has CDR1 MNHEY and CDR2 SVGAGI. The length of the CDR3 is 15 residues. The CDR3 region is CASSYGGPVRETQYF. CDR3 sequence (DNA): TGTGCCAGCAGTTACGGGGGCCCCGTTAGGGAGACCCAGTACTTC.

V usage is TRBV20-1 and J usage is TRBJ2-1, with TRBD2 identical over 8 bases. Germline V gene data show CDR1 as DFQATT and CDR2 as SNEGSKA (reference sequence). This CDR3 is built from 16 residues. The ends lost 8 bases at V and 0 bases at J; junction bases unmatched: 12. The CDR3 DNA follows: TGCAGTTCCCACCCTGGGAGCGGGAGCTCCTACAATGAGCAGTTCTTC. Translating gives CSSHPGSGSSYNEQFF.

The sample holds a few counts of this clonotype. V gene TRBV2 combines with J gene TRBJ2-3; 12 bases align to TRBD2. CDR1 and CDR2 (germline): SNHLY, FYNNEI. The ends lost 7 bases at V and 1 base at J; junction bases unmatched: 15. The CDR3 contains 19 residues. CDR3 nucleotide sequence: TGTGCCAGCAATGTCATGCGGACTAGCGGGGCGATGGGCACAGATACGCAGTATTTT. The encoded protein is CASNVMRTSGAMGTDTQYF.

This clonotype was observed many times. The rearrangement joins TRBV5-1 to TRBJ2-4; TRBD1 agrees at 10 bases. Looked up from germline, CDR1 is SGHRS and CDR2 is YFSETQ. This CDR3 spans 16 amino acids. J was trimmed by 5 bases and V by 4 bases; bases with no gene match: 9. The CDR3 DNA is TGCGCCAGCAGCCTTGGAGGGACAGGGGACCAAAACATTCAGTACTTC. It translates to CASSLGGTGDQNIQYF.

CDR3 DNA sequence: TGTGCCAGCAGTGAACTGGAACAGGGGTCCAATCAGCCCCAGCATTTT. It encodes CASSELEQGSNQPQHF. The chain couples TRBV6-7 to TRBJ1-5, with 7 bases identical to TRBD1. TRBV6-7 is an open reading frame, and its role is uncertain. The V and J ends lost 5 bases and 3 bases, in that order; junction bases with no gene match: 10. CDR3 length equals 16 residues.

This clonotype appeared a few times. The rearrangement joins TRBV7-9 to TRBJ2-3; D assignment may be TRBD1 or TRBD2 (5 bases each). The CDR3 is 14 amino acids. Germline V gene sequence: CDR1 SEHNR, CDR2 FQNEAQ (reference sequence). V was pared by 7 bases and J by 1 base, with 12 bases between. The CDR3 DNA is TGTGCCAGCATGAGGGACCGCCGCACAGATACGCAGTATTTT. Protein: CASMRDRRTDTQYF.

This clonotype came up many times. The chain's CDR3 is CASSLVSGGRRETQYF. For the CDR3, the DNA is TGTGCCAGCAGTTTAGTAAGCGGGGGTCGCCGCGAAACCCAGTACTTC. V gene TRBV28 combines with J gene TRBJ2-5, with TRBD2 identical over 8 bases. V trimming: 2 bases; J trimming: 8 bases; junction bases outside the gene matches: 13. The CDR3 contains 16 residues. Germline V gene lookup returns CDR1 MDHEN and CDR2 SYDVKM.

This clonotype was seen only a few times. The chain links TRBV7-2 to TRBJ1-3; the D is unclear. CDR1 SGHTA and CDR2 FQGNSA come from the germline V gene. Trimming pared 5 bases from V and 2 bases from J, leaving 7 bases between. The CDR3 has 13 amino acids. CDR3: CASSHKAGNTIYF. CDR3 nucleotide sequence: TGTGCCAGCAGCCATAAAGCTGGAAACACCATATATTTT.

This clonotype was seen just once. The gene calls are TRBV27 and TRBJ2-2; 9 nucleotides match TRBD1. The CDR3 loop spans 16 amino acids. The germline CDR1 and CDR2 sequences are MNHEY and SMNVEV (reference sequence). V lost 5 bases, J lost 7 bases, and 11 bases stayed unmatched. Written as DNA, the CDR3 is TGTGCCAGCAGTAGGGCCGGGACAGGGATTATCGGGGAGCTGTTTTTT. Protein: CASSRAGTGIIGELFF.

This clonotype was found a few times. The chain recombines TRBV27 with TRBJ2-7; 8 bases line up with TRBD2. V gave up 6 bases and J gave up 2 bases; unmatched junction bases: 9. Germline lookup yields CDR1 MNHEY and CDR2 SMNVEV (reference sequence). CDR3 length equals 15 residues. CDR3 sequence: CASRSFSGATYEQYF. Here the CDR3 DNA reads TGTGCCAGCAGATCCTTTAGCGGGGCGACCTACGAGCAGTACTTC.